The 5 T cell receptor beta chains listed next were all sequenced from one sample in a study of identical twins. TCRdb ran MiXCR on the 5' RACE reads and lists one entry per CDR3 protein. The sample lists 210,000 or so distinct CDR3 sequences, about 16% occurring once. These data are also associated with another study on T cells expressing NK-cell markers.

Sequencing used CD8+ T cells sorted from blood. Receptor source: a woman aged 18 to 35 in good health.

The chain has TRBV20-1 and TRBJ2-5; TRBD1 matches at 7 bases. Germline CDR1 DFQATT, CDR2 SNEGSKA (reference sequence). The CDR3 runs 15 residues. V lost 0 bases to trimming and J lost 0 bases; unmatched junction nucleotides: 4. The CDR3 reads CSARDQGEYQETQYF. CDR3 bases: TGCAGTGCTAGAGATCAGGGGGAGTACCAAGAGACCCAGTACTTC.

The rearrangement links TRBV2 to TRBJ2-6, with D possibly matching TRBD2 (5 bases). V lost 7 bases and J lost 0, with 13 bases in between. Per germline, CDR1 SNHLY and CDR2 FYNNEI. This CDR3 contains 16 residues. The CDR3, as DNA: TGTGCCAGCACTGCCCCGGGGAGCTCTGGGGCCAACGTCCTGACTTTC. Protein product: CASTAPGSSGANVLTF.

The sample holds a few counts of this clonotype. The rearrangement joins TRBV27 to TRBJ2-1; no clear D gene. The CDR3 is 12 residues long. Looked up from germline, CDR1 is MNHEY and CDR2 is SMNVEV (reference sequence). V dropped 5 bases and J dropped 6 bases, with 8 bases sitting between them. CDR3 bases: TGTGCCAGCAGTCCGGTCGGCAATGAGCAGTTCTTC. Amino acids: CASSPVGNEQFF.

The chain uses TRBV27 and TRBJ2-1, with D uncertain. This CDR3 comprises 14 residues. CDR1 is MNHEY, CDR2 SMNVEV, per germline (reference sequence). V was clipped by 1 base and J by 5 bases, with 9 bases between them. The CDR3: CASSLYPLNNEQFF. CDR3 DNA: TGTGCCAGCAGTTTATACCCCCTGAACAATGAGCAGTTCTTC.

The rearrangement joins TRBV5-1 to TRBJ2-4; 12 bases are a match to TRBD2. Germline V gives CDR1 SGHRS, CDR2 YFSETQ. The CDR3 contains 17 residues. Unmatched junction bases numbered 6, after V lost 0 bases and J lost 5 bases. The CDR3 region is CASSLGLAGAYQNIQYF. The CDR3 DNA sequence: TGCGCCAGCAGCTTGGGACTAGCGGGGGCCTACCAAAACATTCAGTACTTC.